This TCR beta chain appears in the sequencing data of a study of T cells in Graves' hyperthyroidism and ophthalmopathy. A patient was excluded if there was uncontrolled infection, other autoimmune disease, pregnancy or lactation. Diagnosis relied on clinical symptoms, serum thyroxine and TRAb, thyroid ultrasound and orbital computed tomography. Amplification of TCR beta CDR3 regions was performed using RNA transcripts as template. Carried out on the TCR CDR3, a first-round RT-PCR used the HTBI primer set. Using its own MiXCR run on the multiplex PCR reads, TCRdb lists one record per CDR3 protein. Of 660,000 or so distinct CDR3 sequences listed, over 40% are singletons. The ends were cut back, 5 bases at V and 7 bases at J, with 11 bases in the middle. The CDR3 spans 12 residues.

Specimen: peripheral blood or thyroid tissue (not recorded which). This TCR derives from an adult man with Graves' disease, either hyperthyroidism or ophthalmopathy (not recorded which). The chain joins TRBV12-3 or TRBV12-4 to TRBJ2-5, with a weak D call TRBD1 (6 bases). The CDR3 nucleotides read TGTGCCAGCAGTGCGCAGGGGTGGACCCAGTACTTC. Residues: CASSAQGWTQYF.